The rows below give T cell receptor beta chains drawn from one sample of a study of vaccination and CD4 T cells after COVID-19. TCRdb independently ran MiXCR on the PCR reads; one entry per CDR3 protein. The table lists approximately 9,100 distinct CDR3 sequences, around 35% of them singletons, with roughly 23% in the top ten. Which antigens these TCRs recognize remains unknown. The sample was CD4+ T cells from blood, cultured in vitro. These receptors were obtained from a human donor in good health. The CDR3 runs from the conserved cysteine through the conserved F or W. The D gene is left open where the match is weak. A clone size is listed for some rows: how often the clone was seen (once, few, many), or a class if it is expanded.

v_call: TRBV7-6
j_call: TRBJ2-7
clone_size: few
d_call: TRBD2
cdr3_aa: CASRGTRSYEQYF
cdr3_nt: TGTGCCAGCAGAGGGACTAGGTCCTACGAGCAGTACTTC

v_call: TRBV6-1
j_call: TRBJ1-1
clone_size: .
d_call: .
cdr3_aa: CASRSGPEAFF
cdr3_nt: TGTGCCAGCAGATCAGGGCCTGAAGCTTTCTTT

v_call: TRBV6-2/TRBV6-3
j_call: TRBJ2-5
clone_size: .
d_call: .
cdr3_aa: CASSYSHLTQETQYF
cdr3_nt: TGTGCCAGCAGTTACTCTCACCTGACCCAAGAGACCCAGTACTTC

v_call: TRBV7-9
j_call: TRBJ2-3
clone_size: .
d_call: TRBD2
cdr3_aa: CASSYPGLAGGVTDTQYF
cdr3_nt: TGTGCCAGCAGCTACCCGGGACTAGCGGGAGGGGTTACAGATACGCAGTATTTT

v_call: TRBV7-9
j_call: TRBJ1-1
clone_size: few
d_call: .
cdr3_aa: CASSSQGTMNTEAFF
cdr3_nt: TGTGCCAGCAGCTCCCAGGGGACTATGAACACTGAAGCTTTCTTT

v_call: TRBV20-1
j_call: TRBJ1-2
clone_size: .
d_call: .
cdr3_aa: CSARDQRGSIYGYTF
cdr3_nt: TGCAGTGCTAGAGATCAGAGGGGTTCGATCTATGGCTACACCTTC

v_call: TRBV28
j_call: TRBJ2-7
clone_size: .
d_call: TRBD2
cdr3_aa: CASSISGRSSYEQYF
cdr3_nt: TGTGCCAGCAGTATAAGCGGGAGGAGCTCCTACGAGCAGTACTTC

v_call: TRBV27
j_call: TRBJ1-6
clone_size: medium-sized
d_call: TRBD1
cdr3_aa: CASSDRGGSPLHF
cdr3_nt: TGTGCCAGCAGTGACAGGGGGGGATCACCCCTCCACTTT

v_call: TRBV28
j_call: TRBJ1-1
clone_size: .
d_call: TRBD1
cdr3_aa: CASSSDRQGAVF
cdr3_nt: TGTGCCAGCAGTTCGGACCGACAGGGGGCCGTCTTT

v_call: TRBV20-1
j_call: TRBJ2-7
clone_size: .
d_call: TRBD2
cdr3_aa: CSARVGAGGSYEQYF
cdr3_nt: TGCAGTGCTAGAGTGGGGGCGGGAGGGTCCTACGAGCAGTACTTC

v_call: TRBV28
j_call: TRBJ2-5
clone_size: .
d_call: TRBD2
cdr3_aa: CASSLSSGRVGYQETQYF
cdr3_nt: TGTGCCAGCAGTTTGTCGAGCGGGAGAGTGGGGTACCAAGAGACCCAGTACTTC

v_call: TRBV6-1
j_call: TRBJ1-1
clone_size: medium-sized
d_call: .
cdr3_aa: CASSPLGAPNTEAFF
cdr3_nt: TGTGCCAGCAGTCCTCTGGGGGCCCCGAACACTGAAGCTTTCTTT

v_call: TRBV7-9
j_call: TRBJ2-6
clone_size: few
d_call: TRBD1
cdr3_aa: CASSSRGQAFISGANVLTF
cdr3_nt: TGTGCCAGCAGCTCCCGGGGACAGGCGTTCATCTCTGGGGCCAACGTCCTGACTTTC

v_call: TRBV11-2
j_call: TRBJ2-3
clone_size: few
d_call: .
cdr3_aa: CASSLGTQGVADTQYF
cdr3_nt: TGTGCCAGCAGCTTGGGGACCCAAGGAGTGGCAGATACGCAGTATTTT

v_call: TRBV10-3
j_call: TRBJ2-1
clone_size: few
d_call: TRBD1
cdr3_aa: CAISESRGGYEQFF
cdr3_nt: TGTGCCATCAGTGAGTCGAGAGGGGGCTATGAGCAGTTCTTC

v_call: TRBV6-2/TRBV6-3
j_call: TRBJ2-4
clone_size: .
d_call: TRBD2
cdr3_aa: CASSYDPGLAGGPGAKNIQYF
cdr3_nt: TGTGCCAGCAGTTATGATCCGGGACTAGCGGGAGGGCCGGGAGCCAAAAACATTCAGTACTTC

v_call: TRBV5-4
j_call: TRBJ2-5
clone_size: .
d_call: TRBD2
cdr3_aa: CASSLGLAGETQYF
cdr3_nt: TGTGCCAGCAGCTTGGGGCTAGCGGGGGAGACCCAGTACTTC

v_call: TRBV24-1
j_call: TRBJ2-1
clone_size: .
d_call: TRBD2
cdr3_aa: CATSGLAGARGSYNEQFF
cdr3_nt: TGTGCCACCAGTGGCCTAGCGGGAGCCCGTGGCTCCTACAATGAGCAGTTCTTC

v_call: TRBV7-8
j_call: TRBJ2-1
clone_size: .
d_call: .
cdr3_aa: CASSPTRDPNEQFF
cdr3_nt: TGTGCCAGCAGCCCAACGAGGGACCCCAATGAGCAGTTCTTC

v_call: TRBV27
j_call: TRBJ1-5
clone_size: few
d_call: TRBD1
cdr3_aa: CASSHGQGSPYSNQPQHF
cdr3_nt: TGTGCCAGCAGCCACGGACAGGGAAGTCCGTATAGCAATCAGCCCCAGCATTTT

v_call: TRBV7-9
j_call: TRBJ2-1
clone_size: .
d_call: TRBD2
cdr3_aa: CASSLALAGGTRRSYNEQFF
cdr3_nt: TGTGCCAGCAGCTTGGCGCTAGCGGGAGGGACCCGGCGCTCCTACAATGAGCAGTTCTTC

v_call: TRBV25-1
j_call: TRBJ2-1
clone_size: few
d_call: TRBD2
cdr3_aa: CASTSGRSWGNEQFF
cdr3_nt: TGTGCCAGCACTAGCGGGAGGAGTTGGGGCAATGAGCAGTTCTTC

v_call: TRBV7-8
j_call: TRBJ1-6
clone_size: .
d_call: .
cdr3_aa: CASSLSLNSPLHF
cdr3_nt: TGTGCCAGCAGCTTGAGTCTTAATTCACCCCTCCACTTT

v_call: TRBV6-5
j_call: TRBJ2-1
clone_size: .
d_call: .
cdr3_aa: CASSYSYSEQFF
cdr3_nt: TGTGCCAGCAGTTACAGCTATAGTGAGCAGTTCTTC

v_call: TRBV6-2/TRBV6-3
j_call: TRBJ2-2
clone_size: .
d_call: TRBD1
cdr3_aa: CASSQGAQYTGELFF
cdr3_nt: TGTGCCAGCAGTCAGGGGGCGCAGTACACCGGGGAGCTGTTTTTT

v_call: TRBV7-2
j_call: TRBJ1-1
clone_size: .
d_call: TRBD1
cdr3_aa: CASSALRDRGFTEAFF
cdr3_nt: TGTGCCAGCAGCGCCCTGAGGGACAGGGGCTTCACTGAAGCTTTCTTT

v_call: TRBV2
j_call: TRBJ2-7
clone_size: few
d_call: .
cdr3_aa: CASTGYVYEQYF
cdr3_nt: TGTGCCAGCACAGGGTACGTCTACGAGCAGTACTTC

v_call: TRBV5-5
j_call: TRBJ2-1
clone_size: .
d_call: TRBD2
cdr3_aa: CASSPTGTSVDNEQFF
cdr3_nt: TGTGCCAGCAGCCCTACCGGGACTAGCGTAGACAATGAGCAGTTCTTC

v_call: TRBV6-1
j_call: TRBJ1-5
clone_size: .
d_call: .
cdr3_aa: CASSDRGRGNQPQHF
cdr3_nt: TGTGCCAGCAGTGATAGGGGCCGAGGCAATCAGCCCCAGCATTTT

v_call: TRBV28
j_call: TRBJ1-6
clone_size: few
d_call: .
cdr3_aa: CASSLGQGSYNSPLHF
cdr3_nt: TGTGCCAGCAGTTTAGGGCAGGGTAGCTATAATTCACCCCTCCACTTT

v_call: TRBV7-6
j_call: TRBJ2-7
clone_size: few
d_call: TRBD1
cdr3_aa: CASSLGQGGYEQYF
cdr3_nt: TGTGCCAGCAGCTTAGGACAGGGGGGCTACGAGCAGTACTTC

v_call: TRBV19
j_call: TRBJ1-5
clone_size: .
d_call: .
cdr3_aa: CASSPPGRGKSNQPQHF
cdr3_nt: TGTGCCAGTAGTCCGCCCGGGCGGGGAAAAAGCAATCAGCCCCAGCATTTT

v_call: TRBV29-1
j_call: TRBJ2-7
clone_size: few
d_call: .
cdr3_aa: CSVGFGREEYEQYF
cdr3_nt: TGCAGCGTTGGATTCGGAAGGGAAGAGTACGAGCAGTACTTC

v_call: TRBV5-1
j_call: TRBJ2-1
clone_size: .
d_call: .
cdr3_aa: CASSLDRNNEQFF
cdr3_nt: TGCGCCAGCAGCTTGGACCGTAACAATGAGCAGTTCTTC

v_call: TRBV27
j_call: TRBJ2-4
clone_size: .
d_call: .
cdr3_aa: CASSIGGRDIQYF
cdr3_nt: TGTGCCAGCAGTATCGGGGGGCGGGACATTCAGTACTTC

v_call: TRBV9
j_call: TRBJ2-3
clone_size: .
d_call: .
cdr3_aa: CASSVQGAIDTQYF
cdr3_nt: TGTGCCAGCAGCGTACAAGGGGCTATAGATACGCAGTATTTT

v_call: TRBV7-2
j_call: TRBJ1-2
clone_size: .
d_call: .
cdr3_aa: CASSFASRLVGYTF
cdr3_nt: TGTGCCAGCAGCTTTGCGTCCCGGTTGGTTGGCTACACCTTC

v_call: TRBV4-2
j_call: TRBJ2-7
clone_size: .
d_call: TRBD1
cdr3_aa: CASSQPGQGSYEQYF
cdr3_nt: TGTGCCAGCAGCCAGCCGGGACAGGGGAGCTACGAGCAGTACTTC

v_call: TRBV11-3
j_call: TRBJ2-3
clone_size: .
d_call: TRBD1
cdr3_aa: CASSLGDRLQTSEDTQYF
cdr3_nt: TGTGCCAGCAGCTTAGGGGACAGACTGCAAACATCGGAAGATACGCAGTATTTT

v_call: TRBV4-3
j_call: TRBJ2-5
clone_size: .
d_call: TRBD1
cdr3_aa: CASSRDRGWETQYF
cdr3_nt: TGCGCCAGCAGCCGGGACAGGGGGTGGGAGACCCAGTACTTC

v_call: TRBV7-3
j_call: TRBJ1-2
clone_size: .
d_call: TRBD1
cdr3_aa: CASSTTGGGGYTF
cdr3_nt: TGTGCCAGCAGCACCACAGGGGGTGGCGGCTACACCTTC

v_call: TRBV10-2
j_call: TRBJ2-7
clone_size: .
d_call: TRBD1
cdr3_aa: CASRSTGEAYEQYF
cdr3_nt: TGCGCCAGCAGATCGACAGGGGAGGCCTACGAGCAGTACTTC

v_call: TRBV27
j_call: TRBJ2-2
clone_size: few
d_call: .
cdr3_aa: CASSSSTGELFF
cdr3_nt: TGTGCCAGCAGTTCGAGCACCGGGGAGCTGTTTTTT

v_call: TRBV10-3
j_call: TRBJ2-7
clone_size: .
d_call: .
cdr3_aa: CAITPSASSSYEQYF
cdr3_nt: TGTGCCATCACTCCCTCCGCTAGCAGCTCCTACGAGCAGTACTTC

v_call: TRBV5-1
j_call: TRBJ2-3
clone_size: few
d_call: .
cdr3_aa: CASSLSGPRTDTQYF
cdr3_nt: TGCGCCAGCAGCCTCTCGGGACCCCGCACAGATACGCAGTATTTT

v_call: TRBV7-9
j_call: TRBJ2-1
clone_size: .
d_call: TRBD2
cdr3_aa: CASSLVTSGLHNEQFF
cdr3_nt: TGTGCCAGCAGCTTAGTCACTAGCGGGCTACACAATGAGCAGTTCTTC

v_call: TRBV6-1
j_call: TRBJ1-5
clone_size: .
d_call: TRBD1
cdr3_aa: CASSGTGLYSNQPPHF
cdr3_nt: TGTGCCAGCAGTGGGACAGGGCTTTATAGCAATCAGCCCCCGCATTTT

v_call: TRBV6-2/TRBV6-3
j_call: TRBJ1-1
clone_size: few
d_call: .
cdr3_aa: CASSSKDAAWDTEAFF
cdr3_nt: TGTGCCAGCAGTTCAAAGGACGCCGCATGGGACACTGAAGCTTTCTTT

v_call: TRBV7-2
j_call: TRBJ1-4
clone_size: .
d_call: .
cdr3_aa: CASSLRAGSEKLFF
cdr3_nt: TGTGCCAGCAGCTTAAGGGCAGGGAGCGAAAAACTGTTTTTT